These 15 T cell receptor beta chains were sequenced from one sample in a study of post-analysis software for immune sequencing data. Unique-molecular-identifier-tagged TCR beta cDNA libraries were used. TCRdb re-analysed the PCR reads in MiXCR, keeping a single row per CDR3 protein. The sample gives a few hundred thousand distinct CDR3 sequences, roughly 34% of which show up once; less than 6% is in the top ten. For these receptors, no antigen is known. Points from the study as a whole: In patients, TRBV5-6, TRBV5-1 and TRBV20-1 belonged to 4 or 5 TRBV segments found more frequently than in controls.

Sequencing was performed on blood. The receptor set was obtained from a girl aged 2 to 17 with multiple sclerosis.

This clonotype was seen a handful of times. This sequence joins TRBV15 and TRBJ1-5; D gene ambiguous. V was pared by 3 bases and J by 3 bases, with 6 bases between. CDR1 is LNHNV, CDR2 YYDKDF, per germline (reference sequence). CDR3 size: 13 residues. This CDR3 is CATSRADNQPQHF. CDR3 DNA: TGTGCCACCAGCAGGGCAGACAATCAGCCCCAGCATTTT.

The chain employs TRBV6-6 and TRBJ1-2, with D possibly being TRBD1 (5 bases). Germline V lookup: CDR1 MNHNY, CDR2 SVGAGI (reference sequence). The CDR3 is made up of 15 amino acids. V dropped 2 bases and J dropped 1 base, with 11 bases sitting between them. Here the CDR3 DNA reads TGTGCCAGCAGTTACGGGCAGGGCGTTAACTATGGCTACACCTTC. It encodes CASSYGQGVNYGYTF.

CDR3 DNA sequence: TGTGCCAGCAGTTTAAACAGCCCAGATACGCAGTATTTT. Protein sequence: CASSLNSPDTQYF. The rearrangement uses TRBV12-3 or TRBV12-4 and TRBJ2-3, with no clear D. V dropped 2 bases and J dropped 4 bases, with 7 bases sitting between them. CDR3 length equals 13 residues.

This clonotype was counted a few times. This chain uses TRBV27 with TRBJ2-3; D is unresolved. Germline V gives CDR1 MNHEY, CDR2 SMNVEV (reference sequence). The CDR3 consists of 15 residues. V lost 2 bases, J lost 2 bases, and 11 bases lay in between. The CDR3 here is CASSLRHRVTDTQYF. In DNA form, the CDR3 reads TGTGCCAGCAGTTTAAGACACCGCGTCACAGATACGCAGTATTTT.

V and J are TRBV29-1 and TRBJ2-2; D is unclear. This CDR3 region has 13 residues. Germline V CDR1 and CDR2: SQVTM, ANQGSEA. The V gene lost 7 bases and the J gene lost 0 bases, with 9 bases spanning the gap. CDR3 in DNA: TGCAGCGCCTCCTTAGCGAACACCGGGGAGCTGTTTTTT. It encodes CSASLANTGELFF.

This clonotype has more than one count but fewer than ten. The V gene is TRBV6-1, the J gene TRBJ2-1; possibly TRBD2 for D (5 bases). Looked up from germline, CDR1 is MNHNS and CDR2 is SASEGT. Trimming removed 4 bases from V and 0 bases from J, with 13 bases in between. The CDR3 spans 16 residues. The DNA of the CDR3 is TGTGCCAGCAGTGGTCGGACTCACAGCTCCTACAATGAGCAGTTCTTC. Amino acids: CASSGRTHSSYNEQFF.

The chain carries TRBV3-1 and TRBJ1-4; 7 bases align to TRBD1. Germline CDR1 and CDR2: LGHDT and YNNKEL (reference sequence). V was clipped by 4 bases and J by 8 bases; unmatched bases: 13. The CDR3 is made up of 16 amino acids. This CDR3 is CASSPGQVGVWEKLFF. CDR3 coding DNA: TGTGCCAGCAGCCCCGGACAGGTCGGGGTTTGGGAAAAACTGTTTTTT.

The genes are TRBV4-1 and TRBJ2-3; 9 bases are a match to TRBD1. Germline lookup yields CDR1 MGHRA and CDR2 YSYEKL. The V gene end was trimmed by 5 bases and the J gene end by 2 bases; junction bases not matched to a gene: 11. This CDR3 is built from 17 residues. The CDR3: CASSAPGTGRDTDTQYF. In nucleotides, the CDR3 is TGCGCCAGCAGCGCACCAGGGACAGGGCGGGACACAGATACGCAGTATTTT.

This clonotype turned up a few times. CDR3 region: CASNRDPGHQETQYF. CDR3 bases: TGTGCCAGCAATAGAGATCCGGGACACCAAGAGACCCAGTACTTC. The genes are TRBV6-1 and TRBJ2-5; D tentatively reads TRBD1 or TRBD2 (5 bases each). The length of the CDR3 is 15 residues. Trimming took 7 bases from V and 0 from J, leaving 15 bases between them. Per the germline V gene, CDR1 is MNHNS and CDR2 is SASEGT.

The chain couples TRBV4-2 to TRBJ1-1, with D maybe TRBD1 (5 bases). Germline V CDR1 and CDR2: LGHNA, YNFKEQ. The CDR3 is 14 amino acids. The V and J ends lost 1 base and 1 base respectively, with 7 bases between them. The CDR3 here is CASSQAGGNTEAFF. In DNA, the CDR3 is TGTGCCAGCAGCCAAGCGGGGGGGAACACTGAAGCTTTCTTT.

About this clonotype: A much larger clone differs by one base, so this may be a read error. The V call is TRBV2, the J call TRBJ2-3, with 7 nucleotides matching TRBD2. Per germline, CDR1 SNHLY and CDR2 FYNNEI. The CDR3 is 13 residues long. The chain's CDR3 is CTSGAGSADTQYF. The CDR3 nucleotides read TGTACCAGCGGGGCGGGGAGCGCAGATACGCAGTATTTT. The variable domain in full, with the rest retrieved from reference TRBV2 and TRBJ2-3, is EPEVTQTPSHQVTQMGQEVILRCVPISNHLYFYWYRQILGQKVEFLVSFYNNEISEKSEIFDDQFSVERPDGSNFTLKIRSTKLEDSAMYFCTSGAGSADTQYFGPGTRLTVL.

This clonotype has a count of ten or more. This chain joins TRBV11-2 and TRBJ2-5; TRBD2 matches at 8 bases. This CDR3 spans 13 amino acids. Per the germline V gene, CDR1 is SGHAT and CDR2 is FQNNGV. With V trimmed by 3 bases and J by 4 bases, 1 base remained unmatched. DNA for the CDR3: TGTGCCAGCAGCTTGGGGACTAGAGAGACCCAGTACTTC. This translates into CASSLGTRETQYF. Combining the CDR3 with reference TRBV11-2 and TRBJ2-5 gives the whole variable domain EAGVAQSPRYKIIEKRQSVAFWCNPISGHATLYWYQQILGQGPKLLIQFQNNGVVDDSQLPKDRFSAERLKGVDSTLKIQPAKLEDSAVYLCASSLGTRETQYFGPGTRLLVL.

The chain employs TRBV20-1 and TRBJ1-1; D uncertain. Trimming removed 6 bases from V and 6 bases from J, with 14 bases in between. CDR3 size: 12 residues. Germline V gene data show CDR1 as DFQATT and CDR2 as SNEGSKA (reference sequence). CDR3 loop: CSAWTEASEAFF. CDR3 DNA sequence: TGCAGTGCCTGGACGGAGGCCTCTGAAGCTTTCTTT.

In its sample, this clonotype was seen a few times. CDR3 residues: CASSLEGASTGELFF. Here the CDR3 DNA reads TGTGCCAGCAGCTTAGAGGGGGCGAGCACCGGGGAGCTGTTTTTT. The V and J genes are TRBV7-2 and TRBJ2-2; TRBD1 matches 7 bases. Trimming removed 1 base from V and 4 bases from J; junction bases left unmatched: 3. The CDR3 length is 15 residues. Germline V gives CDR1 SGHTA, CDR2 FQGNSA.

There are a few counts of this clonotype. The chain employs TRBV24-1 and TRBJ2-3; no definite D call. Germline V gives CDR1 KGHDR, CDR2 SFDVKD. V gave up 4 bases and J gave up 2 bases, with 6 bases separating them. The CDR3 consists of 13 residues. As DNA, the CDR3 is TGTGCCACCAGTGACGGCCCCACAGATACGCAGTATTTT. Translated, it gives CATSDGPTDTQYF.